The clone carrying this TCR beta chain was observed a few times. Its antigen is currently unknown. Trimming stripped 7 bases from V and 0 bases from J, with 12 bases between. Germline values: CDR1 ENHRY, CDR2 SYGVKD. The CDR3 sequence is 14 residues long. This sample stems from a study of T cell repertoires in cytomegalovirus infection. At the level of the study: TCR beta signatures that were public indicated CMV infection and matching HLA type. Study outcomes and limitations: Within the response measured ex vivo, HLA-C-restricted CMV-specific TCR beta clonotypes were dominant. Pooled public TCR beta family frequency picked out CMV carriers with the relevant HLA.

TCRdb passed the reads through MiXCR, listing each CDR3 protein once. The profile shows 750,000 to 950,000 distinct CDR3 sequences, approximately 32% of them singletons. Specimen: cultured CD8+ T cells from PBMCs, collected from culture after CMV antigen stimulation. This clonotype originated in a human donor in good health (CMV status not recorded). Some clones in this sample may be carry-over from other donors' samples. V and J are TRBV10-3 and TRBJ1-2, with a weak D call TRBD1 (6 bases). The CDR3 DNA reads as TGTGCCATCACCCAGACAGGCTCTAACTATGGCTACACCTTC. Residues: CAITQTGSNYGYTF.